A single sample is the source of the 8 T cell receptor beta chains below, sequenced in a study of regulatory T cells in long-lasting Graves disease. Researchers made TCR beta libraries by using iRepertoire HTBI primers and running Arm-PCR on CDR3 regions. TCRdb re-analysed the multiplex PCR reads in MiXCR, keeping a single row per CDR3 protein. This table holds some 220,000 distinct CDR3 sequences, about 19% found once. Time point specified: newly diagnosed GD, antithyroid drugs for less than 3 months. The TCR library was made from RNA extracted from PBMCs. This sample was also put to use in a study of T cells in Graves' hyperthyroidism and ophthalmopathy.

Here the sequenced sample was peripheral blood mononuclear cells (PBMCs), taken at new diagnosis, from a patient treated with antithyroid drugs. The receptors were gathered from a woman in her thirties with Graves disease.

There are a few counts of this clonotype. A much larger clone differs from this one at a single base, so this may be a read error. The gene calls are TRBV7-9 and TRBJ1-2; possibly TRBD1 for D (5 bases). The CDR3 loop spans 13 amino acids. Per the germline V gene, CDR1 is SEHNR and CDR2 is FQNEAQ (reference sequence). CDR3 protein: CAGSLGRGLGYTF. The CDR3 nucleotides are TGTGCCGGCAGCTTAGGAAGGGGACTTGGCTACACCTTC.

Ten or more counts support this clonotype. The chain employs TRBV7-8 and TRBJ2-5, with unresolved D. Germline CDR1 reads SGHVS; CDR2 reads FQNEAQ. The CDR3 sequence is 14 residues long. Trimming stripped 5 bases from V and 7 bases from J, with 17 bases between. This CDR3 is CASSPLDREGTQYF. CDR3 nucleotides: TGTGCCAGCAGCCCTCTGGACCGCGAAGGGACCCAGTACTTC. The full variable domain, rest sourced from reference TRBV7-8 and TRBJ2-5, is GAGVSQSPRYKVAKRGQDVALRCDPISGHVSLFWYQQALGQGPEFLTYFQNEAQLDKSGLPSDRFFAERPEGSVSTLKIQRTQQEDSAVYLCASSPLDREGTQYFGPGTRLLVL.

On this clonotype: Because the CDR3's place on the DNA is in doubt, the DNA is left out and the CDR3 is given as listed by TCRdb. V and J are TRBV11-2 and TRBJ2-1; no DNA check was done on the table's D call, TRBD2. From its first to its last residue, the CDR3 has 21 amino acids. Germline CDR1 is SGHAT and CDR2 is FQNNGV. The CDR3 reads CASSFYICSPHLAGVGDTQYF.

In DNA form, the CDR3 reads TGTGCCAGCAGTTTAAGCGGGAGGTACACCGGGGAGCTGTTTTTT. Protein sequence: CASSLSGRYTGELFF. The genes are TRBV6-2 or TRBV6-3 and TRBJ2-2; 9 nucleotides align to TRBD2. Germline loops: CDR1 MNHEY, CDR2 SVGEGT. The CDR3 runs to 15 residues. V shed 4 bases and J 3 bases; nucleotides not matched to a gene: 3.

A remark on this clonotype: This is likely a read error, given that the CDR3 carries no conserved phenylalanine or tryptophan at its end. The limits of the CDR3 on the DNA are not certain, so only TCRdb's listed CDR3 is given. V gene TRBV5-5 combines with J gene TRBJ1-1; TRBD1, the table's D call, lacks a check against the DNA. Germline CDR1 and CDR2: SGHKS and YYEKEE (reference sequence). Counting both end residues, the CDR3 totals 14 amino acids. CDR3 amino acids: CASSLETRGTEALS.

A few counts support this clonotype. The V and J genes are TRBV6-1 and TRBJ1-5, with unresolved D. The CDR3 spans 11 residues. The germline V and J ends were trimmed by 6 bases and 7 bases, with 7 bases remaining between them. The germline CDR1 and CDR2 sequences are MNHNS and SASEGT. CDR3 sequence: CASRTSQPQHF. The CDR3 DNA reads TGTGCCAGCAGGACTTCGCAGCCCCAGCATTTT.

This clonotype has a count of ten or more. The chain links TRBV29-1 to TRBJ2-1; 8 bases are shared with TRBD1. The CDR3 is 14 amino acids. Germline CDR1 is SQVTM and CDR2 is ANQGSEA. The V segment lost 6 bases and the J segment 0 bases; nucleotides outside the gene matches: 4. CDR3 sequence: CSVLGQGSYNEQFF. The CDR3 DNA reads as TGCAGCGTCCTCGGACAGGGCTCCTACAATGAGCAGTTCTTC.

In this sample, this clonotype turned up a few times. The genes are TRBV12-3 or TRBV12-4 and TRBJ2-6; a possible D gene is TRBD2 (5 bases). Trimming shortened V by 3 bases and J by 0 bases, and 9 bases separated the two germline ends. The CDR3 spans 16 residues. The CDR3 bases are TGTGCCAGCAGTTTGGAGGTGGGCTCTGGGGCCAACGTCCTGACTTTC. Protein sequence: CASSLEVGSGANVLTF.